A selection of T cell receptor beta chains follows, all from one sample in a study of blood T cell repertoires in COVID-19. Sequencing used immunoSEQ multiplex PCR; TCRdb keeps in-frame clones, though not all of them. The sample carries 250,000 to 300,000 clones, roughly 90% recorded once. The specimen sequenced was PBMCs or T cells enriched from blood (not recorded which). The receptors originated from a woman in her thirties or forties with acute COVID-19. Each CDR3 is given with its conserved first and last residue. D genes are given only for firm matches.

cdr3_length,d_call,v_call,cdr3_aa
13,NA,TRBV2,CASSPGTLTEQFF
16,NA,TRBV11-2,CASSFLGTGTQNEQYF
11,NA,TRBV6-2/TRBV6-3,CASSQQETQYF
14,TRBD1,TRBV11-3,CASSPRTGSTEAFF
14,TRBD1,TRBV6-5,CASRNGQGHEKLFF
12,NA,TRBV7-8,CASSLGSTPLHF
13,NA,TRBV30,CARDTGLNTEAFF
14,TRBD2,TRBV2,CASSVRAGGDEQYF
15,NA,TRBV30,CAWSSPRGLNTEAFF
16,TRBD1,TRBV19,CASSTFGQGGDQPQHF
15,TRBD1,TRBV7-9,CASSSPHRGYYGYTF
14,TRBD1,TRBV3-1/TRBV3-2,CASSLGTDGNTIYF
14,NA,TRBV28,CASSPQEGGQPQHF
13,NA,TRBV5-1,CASSLAADYEQYF
11,NA,TRBV29-1,CSVESTYGYTF
16,TRBD1,TRBV4-2,CASSQDTGGESYEQYF
14,TRBD1,TRBV11-2,CASSTGTVYWGYTF
17,TRBD1,TRBV4-1,CASSHPIRQGTRNTIYF
16,NA,TRBV10-1,CATYRENTSFGQPQHF
13,NA,TRBV30,CAWSGDIYNEQFF
12,NA,TRBV12-3/TRBV12-4,CASSPFIYGYTF
14,TRBD1,TRBV27,CASSPATGVSPLHF
18,NA,TRBV21-1,CASSKFQQGTQYQETQYF
15,TRBD1,TRBV7-3,CASSFPGTVGNTIYF
18,TRBD2,TRBV5-5,CASSPTPGGGAVKNIQYF
13,NA,TRBV28,CASCEVSGNTIYF
15,TRBD2,TRBV4-2,CASSQGSGGSYEQYF
14,NA,TRBV28,CASSLLRSPYEQYF
13,TRBD1,TRBV29-1,CSVEVSQGATQYF
14,TRBD2,TRBV30,CAWSVLLAGDTQYF
16,TRBD2,TRBV3-1/TRBV3-2,CASSQRNGRSGDTQYF
15,TRBD2,TRBV4-1,CASSQGGLAGDEQYF
14,TRBD1,TRBV5-1,CASSVGQGGNSYTF
15,NA,TRBV5-1,CASSRSSESTDTQYF
17,NA,TRBV19,CASSYSLTRLRDTEAFF
13,NA,TRBV29-1,CSVATRLGTEAFF
13,NA,TRBV24-1,CATSDQNTGELFF
13,NA,TRBV27,CASSLSPRVGYTF
14,NA,TRBV6-5,CASNKLGGRETQYF
18,TRBD1,TRBV7-9,CASSLVGTGKFSGNTIYF
13,NA,TRBV7-2,CASSPEQGVGYTF
16,TRBD2,TRBV14,CASRGGSRRSYNEQFF
14,TRBD2,TRBV10-2,CARGGLAGEDEQYF
17,NA,TRBV21-1,CASTGRHRGPNTGELFF
16,TRBD1,TRBV5-5,CASSSPGQSSTDTQYF
9,NA,TRBV20-1,CSKRGGYTF
13,NA,TRBV10-3,CAISESTVTEAFF
15,NA,TRBV28,CASSEWTVLGTEAFF
16,NA,TRBV13,CASSPTPVRANYGYTF
14,NA,TRBV5-5,CASSSGQSNSPLHF
13,NA,TRBV2,CASTRQGLREQYF
17,NA,TRBV5-1,CASSSGQTKSSYNEQFF
14,NA,TRBV19,CASSPTTSADTQYF
18,NA,TRBV1,CTSSQVGRRDRVNQPQHF
12,NA,TRBV6-2/TRBV6-3,CASSRGTAEQYF